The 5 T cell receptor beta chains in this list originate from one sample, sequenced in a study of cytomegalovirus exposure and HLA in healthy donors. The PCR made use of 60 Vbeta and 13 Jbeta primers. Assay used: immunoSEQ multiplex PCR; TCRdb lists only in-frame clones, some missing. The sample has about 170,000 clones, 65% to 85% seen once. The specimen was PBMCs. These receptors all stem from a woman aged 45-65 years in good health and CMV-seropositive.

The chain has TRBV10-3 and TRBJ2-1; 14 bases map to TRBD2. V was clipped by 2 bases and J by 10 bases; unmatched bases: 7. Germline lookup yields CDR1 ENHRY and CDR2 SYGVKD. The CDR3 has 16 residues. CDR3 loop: CAISETGTSGRGEQFF. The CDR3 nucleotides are TGTGCCATCAGTGAGACCGGGACTAGCGGGAGAGGGGAGCAGTTCTTC.

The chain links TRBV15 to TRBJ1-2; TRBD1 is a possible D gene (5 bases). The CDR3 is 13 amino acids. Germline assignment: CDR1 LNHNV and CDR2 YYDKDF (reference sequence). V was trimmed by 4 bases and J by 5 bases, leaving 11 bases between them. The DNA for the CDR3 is TGTGCCACCAGCATAACAGGAGTTTATGGCTACACCTTC. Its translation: CATSITGVYGYTF. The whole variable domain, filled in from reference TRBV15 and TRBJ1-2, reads DAMVIQNPRYQVTQFGKPVTLSCSQTLNHNVMYWYQQKSSQAPKLLFHYYDKDFNNEADTPDNFQSRRPNTSFCFLDIRSPGLGDTAMYLCATSITGVYGYTFGSGTRLTVV.

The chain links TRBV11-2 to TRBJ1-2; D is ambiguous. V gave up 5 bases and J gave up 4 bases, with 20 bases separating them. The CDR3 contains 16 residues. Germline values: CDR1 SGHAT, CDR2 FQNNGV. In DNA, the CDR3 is TGTGCCAGCAGCCTTTCAATCGGGGAGGCGGGCTATGGCTACACCTTC. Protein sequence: CASSLSIGEAGYGYTF. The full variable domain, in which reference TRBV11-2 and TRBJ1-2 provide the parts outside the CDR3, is EAGVAQSPRYKIIEKRQSVAFWCNPISGHATLYWYQQILGQGPKLLIQFQNNGVVDDSQLPKDRFSAERLKGVDSTLKIQPAKLEDSAVYLCASSLSIGEAGYGYTFGSGTRLTVV.

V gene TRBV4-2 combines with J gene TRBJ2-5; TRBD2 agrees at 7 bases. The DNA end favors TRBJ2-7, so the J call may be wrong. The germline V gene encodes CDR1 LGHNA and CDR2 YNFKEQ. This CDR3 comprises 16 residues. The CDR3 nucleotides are TGTGCCAGCAGCCAAGTTGGGGGGGATAGCTCCTACGAGCAGTACTTC. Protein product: CASSQVGGDSSYEQYF.

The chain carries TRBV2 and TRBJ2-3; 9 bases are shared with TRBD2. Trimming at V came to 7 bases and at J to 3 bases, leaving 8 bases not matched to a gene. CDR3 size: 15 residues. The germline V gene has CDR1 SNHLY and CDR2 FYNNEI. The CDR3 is CASNLVAGDTDTQYF. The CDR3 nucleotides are TGTGCCAGCAACCTTGTAGCGGGGGATACAGATACGCAGTATTTT.